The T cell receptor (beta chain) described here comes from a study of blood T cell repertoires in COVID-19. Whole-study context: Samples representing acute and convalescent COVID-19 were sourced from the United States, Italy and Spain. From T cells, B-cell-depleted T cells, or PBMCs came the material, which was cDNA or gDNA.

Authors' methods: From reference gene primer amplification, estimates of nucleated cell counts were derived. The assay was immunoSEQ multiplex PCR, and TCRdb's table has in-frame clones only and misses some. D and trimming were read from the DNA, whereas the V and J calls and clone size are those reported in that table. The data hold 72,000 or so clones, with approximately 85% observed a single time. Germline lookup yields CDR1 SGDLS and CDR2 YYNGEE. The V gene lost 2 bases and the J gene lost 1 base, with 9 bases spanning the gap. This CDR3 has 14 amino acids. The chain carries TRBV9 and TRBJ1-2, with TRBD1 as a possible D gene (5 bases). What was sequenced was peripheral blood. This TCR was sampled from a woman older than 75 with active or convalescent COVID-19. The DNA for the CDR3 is TGTGCCAGCAGCGTCGACAGAGTTAACTATGGCTACACCTTC. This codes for CASSVDRVNYGYTF.